Presented here are 8 T cell receptor beta chains from one specimen sequenced in a study of radiotherapy plus CTLA-4 blockade in lung cancer. Clones were sequenced by immunoSEQ multiplex PCR, and TCRdb holds only the in-frame ones, with some missing. The sample yields 85,000 to 90,000 clones, 72% seen once. Sequencing was performed on peripheral blood, taken from a patient treated with radiotherapy plus ipilimumab. The origin of the receptors is a human donor with non-small cell lung cancer that progressed on radiotherapy plus ipilimumab.

This clone was seen only a few times. The V gene is TRBV7-9, the J gene TRBJ2-7; TRBD2 is a possible D gene (6 bases). The CDR3 covers 13 residues. Germline CDR1 and CDR2: SEHNR and FQNEAQ (reference sequence). Trimming cost V 4 bases and J 1 base, with 8 bases left between them. The chain's CDR3 is CASSSGGSYEQYF. The DNA of the CDR3 is TGTGCCAGCAGCTCCGGGGGATCCTACGAGCAGTACTTC.

CDR3 sequence reads: CASSPNTAGYGYTF. The CDR3 DNA reads TGTGCCAGCAGCCCAAACACGGCAGGCTATGGCTACACCTTC. This chain connects TRBV5-5 to TRBJ1-2; no reliable D call. Germline CDR1 is SGHKS and CDR2 is YYEKEE (reference sequence). The germline V and J ends were trimmed by 4 bases and 4 bases, with 14 bases remaining between them. The length of the CDR3 is 14 residues.

This clone was seen more than once but under ten times. The chain is built from TRBV19 and TRBJ2-7; possibly TRBD1 for D (6 bases). Between the trimmed V and J ends, which lost 5 bases and 3 bases, there was a span of 11 bases. There are 13 residues in the CDR3. CDR1 and CDR2 (germline): LNHDA, SQIVND (reference sequence). In nucleotides, the CDR3 is TGTGCCAGTAGTGGGGGCCCCAACTACGAGCAGTACTTC. As protein: CASSGGPNYEQYF.

The chain carries TRBV7-9 and TRBJ1-1, with D possibly matching TRBD1 (5 bases). Germline CDR1 is SEHNR and CDR2 is FQNEAQ (reference sequence). The CDR3 is 13 amino acids. The V end lost 5 bases, the J end lost 4 bases, and 11 bases lay between the germline ends. CDR3: CASSPSGTTEAFF. The CDR3 nucleotides are TGTGCCAGCAGCCCCTCGGGGACCACTGAAGCTTTCTTT.

The chain combines TRBV29-1 with TRBJ2-5, with 13 bases fitting TRBD2. From germline, CDR1 is SQVTM and CDR2 ANQGSEA. There are 19 residues in the CDR3. J was trimmed by 4 bases and V by 4 bases; bases with no gene match: 18. CDR3 DNA: TGCAGCGTTGTCTCACCCGGGACTAGCGGGACATTAGCATCAGAGACCCAGTACTTC. Encoded protein: CSVVSPGTSGTLASETQYF.

This chain links TRBV6-5 with TRBJ2-5; no firm D call. The CDR3 runs to 15 residues. Trimming removed 0 bases at V and 5 bases at J, with 13 bases between. Per the germline V gene, CDR1 is MNHEY and CDR2 is SVGAGI. The CDR3 sequence is CASSYSSAAVETQYF. CDR3 nucleotide sequence: TGTGCCAGCAGTTACTCGAGTGCGGCCGTGGAGACCCAGTACTTC.

V is TRBV5-1 and J is TRBJ2-5; maybe TRBD2 (6 bases). V lost 1 base to trimming and J lost 4 bases, with 14 bases between them. Per germline, CDR1 SGHRS and CDR2 YFSETQ. This CDR3 is built from 15 residues. The CDR3 DNA reads as TGCGCCAGCAGCTTGAGGCCTAGCGCACTAGAGACCCAGTACTTC. Translating gives CASSLRPSALETQYF.

The chain employs TRBV10-2 and TRBJ2-7; 8 bases match TRBD2. The CDR3 contains 15 residues. Germline V gives CDR1 WSHSY, CDR2 SAAADI. J was trimmed by 6 bases and V by 3 bases; bases with no gene match: 10. The CDR3 DNA follows: TGCGCCAGCAGTGATTTTAGCGGGGAATTTGGCGAGCAGTACTTC. It specifies CASSDFSGEFGEQYF.